This section outlines one T cell receptor (beta chain) sequence together with its context. What it binds is unknown. The table came from immunoSEQ multiplex PCR; TCRdb's copy has only in-frame clones and leaves some out. Of roughly 180,000 clones listed, approximately 91% were seen once; the top ten hold approximately 1.8%. This record belongs to a study of T cell responses to AZD1222 COVID-19 vaccine. The study, taken as a whole, reports: When two AZD1222 doses had been given, Spike-specific TCR breadth and depth rose. Regions 160-218 and 743-854 held dominance among vaccine-associated CD4 TCRs, which spanned spike. White British people made up most donors, females outnumbered males, and clonal diversity was possibly underestimated.

This TCR was sampled from an adult who received the AZD1222 COVID-19 vaccine. Sample: peripheral blood, taken 28 days after the second AZD1222 dose.

The CDR3 bases are TGTGCCACCAGTGATACAACCGGGACCCACAATGAGCAGTTCTTC. It codes for CATSDTTGTHNEQFF. The chain has TRBV24-1 and TRBJ2-1; possibly TRBD1 or TRBD2 for D (5 bases each). The CDR3 totals 15 residues. V gave up 3 bases and J gave up 5 bases, with 13 bases separating them. Germline V gene sequence: CDR1 KGHDR, CDR2 SFDVKD.